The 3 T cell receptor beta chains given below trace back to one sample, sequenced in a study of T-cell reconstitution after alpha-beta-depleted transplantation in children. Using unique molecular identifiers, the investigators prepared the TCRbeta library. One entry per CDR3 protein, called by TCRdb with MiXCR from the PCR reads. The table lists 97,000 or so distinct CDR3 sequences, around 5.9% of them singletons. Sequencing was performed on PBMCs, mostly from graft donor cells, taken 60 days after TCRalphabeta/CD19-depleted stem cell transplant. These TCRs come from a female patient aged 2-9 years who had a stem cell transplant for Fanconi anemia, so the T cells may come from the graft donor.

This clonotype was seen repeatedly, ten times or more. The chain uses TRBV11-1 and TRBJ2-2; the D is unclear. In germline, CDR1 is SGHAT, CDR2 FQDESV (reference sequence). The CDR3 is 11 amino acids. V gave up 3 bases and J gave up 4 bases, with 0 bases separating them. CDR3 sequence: CASSFTGELFF. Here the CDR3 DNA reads TGTGCCAGCAGCTTCACCGGGGAGCTGTTTTTT.

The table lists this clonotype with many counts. The CDR3 here is CASSSIQPNTEAFF. The CDR3 nucleotides are TGTGCCAGCAGTTCAATACAGCCGAACACTGAAGCTTTCTTT. This sequence joins TRBV7-9 and TRBJ1-1; D not certain. V lost 6 bases to trimming and J lost 1 base, with 12 bases between them. This CDR3 is built from 14 residues. Germline values: CDR1 SEHNR, CDR2 FQNEAQ (reference sequence).

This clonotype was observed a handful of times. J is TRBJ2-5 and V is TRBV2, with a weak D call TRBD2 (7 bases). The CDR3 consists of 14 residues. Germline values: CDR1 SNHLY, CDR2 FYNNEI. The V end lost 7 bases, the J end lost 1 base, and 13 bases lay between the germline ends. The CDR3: CASMRGGPQETQYF. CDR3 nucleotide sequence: TGTGCCAGCATGAGGGGGGGGCCCCAAGAGACCCAGTACTTC. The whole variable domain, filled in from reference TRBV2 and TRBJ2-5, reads EPEVTQTPSHQVTQMGQEVILRCVPISNHLYFYWYRQILGQKVEFLVSFYNNEISEKSEIFDDQFSVERPDGSNFTLKIRSTKLEDSAMYFCASMRGGPQETQYFGPGTRLLVL.